Detailed here is one T cell receptor (beta chain). Its antigen is not identified. This sample is part of a study of cytomegalovirus exposure and HLA in healthy donors. Whole-study findings and limits: Common viral pathogens seemed, in a later analysis, to connect with several of the most significant clusters. It was likely that a cluster of highly shared sequence variants was a sequencing artifact. Presence/absence analyses assumed roughly uniform sequencing depth across donors.

The length of the CDR3 is 13 residues. Germline V lookup: CDR1 SGHTA, CDR2 FQGNSA. V gave up 6 bases and J gave up 4 bases; unmatched junction bases: 2. Researchers ran the PCR with 60 Vbeta and 13 Jbeta primers. The repertoire was sequenced with immunoSEQ multiplex PCR; TCRdb's copy has only in-frame clones and lacks some. The sample includes 150,000 to 200,000 clones, roughly 80% of them seen just once. The V call is TRBV7-2, the J call TRBJ2-5; 10 nucleotides line up with TRBD1. The TCR originated in a woman younger than 35 in good health and CMV-seronegative. The sample taken for sequencing was PBMCs. CDR3 nucleotide sequence: TGTGCCAGCAGTCGGACAGGGGGAGAGACCCAGTACTTC. Protein product: CASSRTGGETQYF.